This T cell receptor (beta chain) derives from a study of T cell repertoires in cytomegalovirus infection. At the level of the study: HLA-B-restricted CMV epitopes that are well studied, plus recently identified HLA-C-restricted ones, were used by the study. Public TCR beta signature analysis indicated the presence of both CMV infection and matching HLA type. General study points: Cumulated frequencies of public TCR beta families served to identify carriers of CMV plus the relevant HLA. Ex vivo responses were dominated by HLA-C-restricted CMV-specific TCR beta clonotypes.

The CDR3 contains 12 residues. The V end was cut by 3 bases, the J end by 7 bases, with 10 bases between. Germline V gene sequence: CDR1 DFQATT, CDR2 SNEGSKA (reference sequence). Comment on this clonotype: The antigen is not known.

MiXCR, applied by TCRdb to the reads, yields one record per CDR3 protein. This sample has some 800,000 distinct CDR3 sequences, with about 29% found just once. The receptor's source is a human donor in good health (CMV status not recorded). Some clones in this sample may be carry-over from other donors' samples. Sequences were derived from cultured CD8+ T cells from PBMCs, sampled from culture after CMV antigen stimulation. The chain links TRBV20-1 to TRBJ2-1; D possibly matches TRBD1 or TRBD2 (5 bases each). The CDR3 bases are TGCAGTGCTAGCGGGGCCGAGAATGAGCAGTTCTTC. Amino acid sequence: CSASGAENEQFF.